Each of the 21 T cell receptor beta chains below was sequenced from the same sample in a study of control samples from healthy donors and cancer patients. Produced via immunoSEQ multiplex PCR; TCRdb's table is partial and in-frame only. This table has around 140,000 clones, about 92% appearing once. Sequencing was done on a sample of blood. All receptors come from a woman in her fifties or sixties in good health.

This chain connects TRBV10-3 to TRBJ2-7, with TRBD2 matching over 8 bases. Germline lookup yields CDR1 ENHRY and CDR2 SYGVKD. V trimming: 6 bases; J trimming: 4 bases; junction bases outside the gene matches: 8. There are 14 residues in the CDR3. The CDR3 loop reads CAIRIAGSTYEQYF. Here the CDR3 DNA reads TGTGCCATCAGGATAGCGGGGAGCACATACGAGCAGTACTTC.

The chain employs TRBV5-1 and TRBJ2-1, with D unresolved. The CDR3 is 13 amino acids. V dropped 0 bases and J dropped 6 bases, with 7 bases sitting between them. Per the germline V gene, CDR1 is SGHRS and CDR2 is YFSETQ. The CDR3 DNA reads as TGCGCCAGCAGCTTGGCCACGAGCAATGAGCAGTTCTTC. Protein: CASSLATSNEQFF.

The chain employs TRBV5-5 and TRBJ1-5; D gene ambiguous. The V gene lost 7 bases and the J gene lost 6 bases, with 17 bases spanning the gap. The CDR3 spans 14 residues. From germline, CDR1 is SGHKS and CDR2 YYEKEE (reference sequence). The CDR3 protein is CASGLEGLSQPQHF. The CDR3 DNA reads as TGTGCCAGCGGATTGGAGGGTCTGAGTCAGCCCCAGCATTTT.

The CDR3, as DNA: TGTGCCAGCAGCCCGCGGGGCGAACAGGGCTACGAGCAGTACTTC. Residues: CASSPRGEQGYEQYF. The chain couples TRBV7-9 to TRBJ2-7; perhaps D is TRBD1 or TRBD2 (6 bases each). V lost 5 bases and J lost 3, with 17 bases in between. CDR3 size: 15 residues. Germline V lookup: CDR1 SEHNR, CDR2 FQNEAQ (reference sequence).

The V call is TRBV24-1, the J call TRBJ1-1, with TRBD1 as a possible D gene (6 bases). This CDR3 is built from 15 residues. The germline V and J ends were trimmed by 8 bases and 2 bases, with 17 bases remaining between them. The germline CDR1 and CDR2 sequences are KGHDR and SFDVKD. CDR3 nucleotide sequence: TGTGCCACCACCCCGGGACACGGATCAAACACTGAAGCTTTCTTT. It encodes CATTPGHGSNTEAFF.

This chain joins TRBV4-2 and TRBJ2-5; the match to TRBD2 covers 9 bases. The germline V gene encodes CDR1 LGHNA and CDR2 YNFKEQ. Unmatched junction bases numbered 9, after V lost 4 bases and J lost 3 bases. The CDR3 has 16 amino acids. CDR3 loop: CASSPRGSGSKETQYF. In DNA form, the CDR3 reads TGTGCCAGCAGCCCCAGGGGTAGCGGGAGTAAAGAGACCCAGTACTTC.

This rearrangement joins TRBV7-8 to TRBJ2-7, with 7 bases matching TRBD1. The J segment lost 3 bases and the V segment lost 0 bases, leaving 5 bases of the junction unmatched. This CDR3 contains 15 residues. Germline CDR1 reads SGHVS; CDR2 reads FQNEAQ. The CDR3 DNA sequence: TGTGCCAGCAGCTTAGCCCCGGGACAGAACTACGAGCAGTACTTC. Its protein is CASSLAPGQNYEQYF.

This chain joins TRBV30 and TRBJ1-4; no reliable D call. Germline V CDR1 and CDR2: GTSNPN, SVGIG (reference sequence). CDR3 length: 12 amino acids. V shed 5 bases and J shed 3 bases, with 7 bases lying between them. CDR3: CAWGPANEKLFF. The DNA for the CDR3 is TGTGCCTGGGGGCCTGCTAATGAAAAACTGTTTTTT. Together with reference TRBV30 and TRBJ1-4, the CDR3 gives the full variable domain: SQTIHQWPATLVQPVGSPLSLECTVEGTSNPNLYWYRQAAGRGLQLLFYSVGIGQISSEVPQNLSASRPQDRQFILSSKKLLLSDSGFYLCAWGPANEKLFFGSGTQLSVL.

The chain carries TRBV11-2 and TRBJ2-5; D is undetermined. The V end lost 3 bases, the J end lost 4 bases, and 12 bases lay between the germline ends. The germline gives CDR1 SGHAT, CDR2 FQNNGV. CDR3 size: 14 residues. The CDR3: CASSFTQERETQYF. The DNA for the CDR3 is TGTGCCAGCAGCTTTACTCAAGAACGAGAGACCCAGTACTTC.

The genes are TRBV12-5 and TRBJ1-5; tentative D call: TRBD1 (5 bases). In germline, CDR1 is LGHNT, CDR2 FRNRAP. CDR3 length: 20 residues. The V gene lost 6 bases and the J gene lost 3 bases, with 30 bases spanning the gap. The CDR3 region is CASGPPPGQSTPGLNQPQHF. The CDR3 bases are TGTGCTAGTGGACCCCCTCCCGGACAATCCACCCCGGGGCTCAATCAGCCCCAGCATTTT.

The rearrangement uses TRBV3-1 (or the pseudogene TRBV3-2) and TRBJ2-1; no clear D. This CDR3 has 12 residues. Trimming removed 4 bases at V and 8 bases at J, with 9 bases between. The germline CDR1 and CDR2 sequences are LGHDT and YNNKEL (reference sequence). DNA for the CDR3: TGTGCCAGCAGCCCACAGTACCATGAGCAGTTCTTC. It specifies CASSPQYHEQFF.

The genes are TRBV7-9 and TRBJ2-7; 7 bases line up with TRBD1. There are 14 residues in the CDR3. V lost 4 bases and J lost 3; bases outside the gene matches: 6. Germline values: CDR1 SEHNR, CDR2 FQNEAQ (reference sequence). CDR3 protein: CASSSQTGRYEQYF. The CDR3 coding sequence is TGTGCCAGCAGCTCCCAGACAGGGCGCTACGAGCAGTACTTC.

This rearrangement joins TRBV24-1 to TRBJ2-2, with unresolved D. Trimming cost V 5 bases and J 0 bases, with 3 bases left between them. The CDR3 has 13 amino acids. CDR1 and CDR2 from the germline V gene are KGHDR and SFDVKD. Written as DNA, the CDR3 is TGTGCCACCAGTGTCCCGAACACCGGGGAGCTGTTTTTT. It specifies CATSVPNTGELFF.

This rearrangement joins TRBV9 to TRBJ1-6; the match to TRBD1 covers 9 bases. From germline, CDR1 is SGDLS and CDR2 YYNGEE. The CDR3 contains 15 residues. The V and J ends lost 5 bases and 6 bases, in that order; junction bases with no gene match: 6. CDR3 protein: CASRLTGGTNSPLHF. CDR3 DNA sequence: TGTGCCAGCAGACTAACAGGGGGCACTAATTCACCCCTCCACTTT. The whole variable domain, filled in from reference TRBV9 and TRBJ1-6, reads DSGVTQTPKHLITATGQRVTLRCSPRSGDLSVYWYQQSLDQGLQFLIQYYNGEERAKGNILERFSAQQFPDLHSELNLSSLELGDSALYFCASRLTGGTNSPLHFGNGTRLTVT.

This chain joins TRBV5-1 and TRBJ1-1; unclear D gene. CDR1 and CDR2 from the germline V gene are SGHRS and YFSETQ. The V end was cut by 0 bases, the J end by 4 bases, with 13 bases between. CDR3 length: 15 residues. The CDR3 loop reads CASSLASEGFTEAFF. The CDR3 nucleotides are TGCGCCAGCAGCTTGGCCTCGGAGGGATTCACTGAAGCTTTCTTT.

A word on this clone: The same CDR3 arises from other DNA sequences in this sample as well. CDR3: CASSWGLAGGSYEQYF. CDR3 bases: TGCGCCAGCAGCTGGGGACTAGCGGGAGGGTCGTACGAGCAGTACTTC. The chain has TRBV5-1 and TRBJ2-7; 16 positions match TRBD2. There are 16 residues in the CDR3. Germline V gives CDR1 SGHRS, CDR2 YFSETQ. V lost 3 bases, J lost 4 bases, and 4 bases stayed unmatched.

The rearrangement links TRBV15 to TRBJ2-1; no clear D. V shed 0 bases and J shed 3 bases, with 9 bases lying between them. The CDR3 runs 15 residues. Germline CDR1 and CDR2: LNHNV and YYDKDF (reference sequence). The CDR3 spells CATSREGLDYNEQFF. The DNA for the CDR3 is TGTGCCACCAGCAGAGAAGGGTTAGACTACAATGAGCAGTTCTTC.

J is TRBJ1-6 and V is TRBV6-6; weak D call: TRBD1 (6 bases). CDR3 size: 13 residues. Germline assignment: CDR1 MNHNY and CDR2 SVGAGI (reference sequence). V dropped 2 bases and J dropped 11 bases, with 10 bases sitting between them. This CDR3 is CASSYGGLAPLHF. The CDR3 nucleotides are TGTGCCAGCAGTTACGGGGGGCTGGCACCCCTCCACTTT.

Here the CDR3 reads CASSLDRNQPQHF. The CDR3 DNA sequence: TGCGCCAGCAGCTTGGACAGAAATCAGCCCCAGCATTTT. The rearrangement joins TRBV5-1 to TRBJ1-5; D call uncertain. Germline V gene lookup returns CDR1 SGHRS and CDR2 YFSETQ. The CDR3 extends over 13 amino acids. V was trimmed by 0 bases and J by 4 bases, leaving 5 bases between them.

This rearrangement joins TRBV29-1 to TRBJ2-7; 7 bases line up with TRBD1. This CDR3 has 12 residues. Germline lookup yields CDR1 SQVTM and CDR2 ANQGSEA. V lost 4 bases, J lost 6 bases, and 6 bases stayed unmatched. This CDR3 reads CSVVEGAAEQYF. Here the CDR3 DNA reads TGCAGCGTTGTCGAGGGGGCGGCCGAGCAGTACTTC.

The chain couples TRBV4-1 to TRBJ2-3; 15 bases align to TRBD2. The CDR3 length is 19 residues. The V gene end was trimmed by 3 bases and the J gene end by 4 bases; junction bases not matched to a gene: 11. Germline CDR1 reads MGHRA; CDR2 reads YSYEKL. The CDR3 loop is CASSHPGLAGGAMADTQYF. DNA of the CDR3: TGCGCCAGCAGCCACCCCGGACTAGCGGGGGGGGCCATGGCAGATACGCAGTATTTT.